The TCR beta chain under discussion was sequenced for a study of human T cells and chemical hapten exposure. In the study overall: Small volume differences among pooled libraries mainly caused per-sample TCR yield variation.

Regarding time point: healthy volunteer bleed at 2 weeks. The study extracted total RNA from unfractionated whole blood. The CDR3 consists of 15 residues. Germline V CDR1 and CDR2: SEHNR, FQNEAQ (reference sequence). Trimming cost V 6 bases and J 1 base, with 15 bases left between them. Attachment of unique molecular identifiers to individual cDNA molecules was performed in the library. Original processing notes: Sample-level TCR yields exhibited a median of approximately 89,000, with a range of 23,224 to 690,600. TCRdb fed the RACE reads into MiXCR, producing one record per CDR3 protein. The V and J calls shown here were made by TCRdb, not taken from the authors' results. Among 30,000 to 35,000 distinct CDR3 sequences listed, about 7.7% were seen once. General study findings and limits: TCRs above 1 in 1000 frequency stayed constant with DPC sensitization.

This clonotype was recorded many times. Its antigen is currently unknown. The TCR originated in a human donor in good health. Some clones in this sample may be carry-over from other donors' samples. The V gene is TRBV7-9, the J gene TRBJ2-5, with D unclear. The specimen was whole blood. The CDR3 spells CASSPPLAGQETQYF. Written as DNA, the CDR3 is TGTGCCAGCAGTCCTCCCCTCGCCGGCCAAGAGACCCAGTACTTC.